Below, 32 T cell receptor beta chains from the same sample are listed, as sequenced in a study of T cell repertoires in ileal Crohn's disease. The table came from immunoSEQ multiplex PCR; TCRdb's copy has only in-frame clones and leaves some out. The data contain about 9,600 clones, over 60% of them singletons. Sequenced material: ileal tissue. These receptors originate from an adult with Crohn's disease.

The chain uses TRBV5-1 and TRBJ1-4; 9 positions match TRBD1. Germline lookup yields CDR1 SGHRS and CDR2 YFSETQ. The V gene end was trimmed by 6 bases and the J gene end by 0 bases; junction bases not matched to a gene: 6. The CDR3 is 16 residues long. Here the CDR3 reads CASTRDRVTTNEKLFF. Written as DNA, the CDR3 is TGCGCCAGCACCCGGGACAGGGTCACAACTAATGAAAAACTGTTTTTT.

The V and J genes are TRBV6-6 and TRBJ2-2; maybe TRBD1 (5 bases). The V and J ends lost 5 bases and 4 bases respectively, with 8 bases between them. This CDR3 is built from 13 residues. Germline CDR1 reads MNHNY; CDR2 reads SVGAGI (reference sequence). DNA of the CDR3: TGTGCCAGCAGTCAGGGTCCCACCGGGGAGCTGTTTTTT. As protein: CASSQGPTGELFF.

The V call is TRBV15, the J call TRBJ2-5, with TRBD1 matching 9 bases. Germline V CDR1 and CDR2: LNHNV, YYDKDF (reference sequence). The CDR3 has 14 amino acids. The V gene end was trimmed by 5 bases and the J gene end by 3 bases; junction bases not matched to a gene: 4. CDR3 bases: TGTGCCACCAGCGGGGGGACAGGGAAAGAGACCCAGTACTTC. It is translated as CATSGGTGKETQYF.

The V call is TRBV9, the J call TRBJ2-7; TRBD1 is a possible D gene (6 bases). This CDR3 contains 13 residues. Trimming removed 4 bases from V and 9 bases from J, with 17 bases in between. Germline-derived CDR1 and CDR2 are SGDLS and YYNGEE. The CDR3 is CASSLPTGGWQYF. The CDR3 nucleotides are TGTGCCAGCAGCCTCCCGACAGGTGGGTGGCAGTACTTC.

The V call is TRBV30, the J call TRBJ1-6; TRBD1 matches 8 bases. Germline lookup yields CDR1 GTSNPN and CDR2 SVGIG (reference sequence). J gave up 5 bases and V 6 bases, and 6 bases lay outside the gene matches. This CDR3 is 14 amino acids long. The CDR3 nucleotides are TGTGCCTGCCGGACAGGGAATGATAATTCACCCCTCCACTTT. Translating gives CACRTGNDNSPLHF.

CDR3 sequence reads: CATLHGRANYGYTF. The CDR3 bases are TGTGCCACGCTACACGGGAGAGCTAACTATGGCTACACCTTC. V usage is TRBV7-9 and J usage is TRBJ1-2; no definite D call. CDR3 size: 14 residues. Germline V gene data show CDR1 as SEHNR and CDR2 as FQNEAQ (reference sequence). The V end lost 10 bases, the J end lost 0 bases, and 15 bases lay between the germline ends.

V is TRBV28 and J is TRBJ2-3, with TRBD2 matching 8 bases. CDR1 MDHEN and CDR2 SYDVKM come from the germline V gene. This CDR3 spans 15 amino acids. J lost 0 bases, V lost 6 bases, and 5 bases had no gene match. DNA of the CDR3: TGTGCCAGCAGACTAATAGCGGGGAGCACAGATACGCAGTATTTT. Protein product: CASRLIAGSTDTQYF.

The genes are TRBV4-3 and TRBJ2-3; 7 bases map to TRBD1. V shed 0 bases and J 4 bases; nucleotides not matched to a gene: 4. The germline gives CDR1 LGHNA, CDR2 YSLEER. This CDR3 contains 15 residues. The DNA for the CDR3 is TGCGCCAGCAGCCAAGACCGGCAGGGGGCAGATACGCAGTATTTT. It specifies CASSQDRQGADTQYF.

The chain employs TRBV13 and TRBJ2-5; D possibly corresponds to TRBD1 (6 bases). CDR3 length: 13 amino acids. V was cut by 1 base and J by 4 bases, with 7 bases left in between. The V gene's germline CDR1 is PRHDT and CDR2 FYEKMQ (reference sequence). For the CDR3, the DNA is TGTGCCAGCAGCTTAGAAGGGGGAGAGACCCAGTACTTC. Its translation is CASSLEGGETQYF.

Turning to this clone: A junction end diverges from the germline sequence, so it may reflect a read error. The V call is TRBV19, the J call TRBJ2-7; D gene ambiguous. This CDR3 spans 14 amino acids. Germline loops: CDR1 LNHDA, CDR2 SQIVND (reference sequence). The CDR3 loop reads CASSAQAASFEQYF. CDR3 in DNA: TGTGCCAGTAGCGCGCAGGCCGCCTCCTTCGAGCAGTACTTC.

In this sample, this clone turned up a few times. The chain combines TRBV11-2 with TRBJ1-2; maybe TRBD1 (5 bases). Trimming removed 5 bases from V and 4 bases from J, with 17 bases in between. This CDR3 region has 15 residues. Per germline, CDR1 SGHAT and CDR2 FQNNGV. The CDR3 here is CASSPGRGEGYGYTF. For the CDR3, the DNA is TGTGCCAGCAGCCCTGGGAGGGGCGAGGGCTATGGCTACACCTTC.

This clone occurred once. The rearrangement joins TRBV4-1 to TRBJ1-2; the match to TRBD1 covers 9 bases. Trimming took 1 base from V and 12 from J; bases not matched to a gene: 6. CDR3 length: 13 amino acids. Germline V CDR1 and CDR2: MGHRA, YSYEKL. CDR3 in DNA: TGCGCCAGCAGCCAAGGGACAGGGGACGGCCACACCTTC. Amino acid sequence: CASSQGTGDGHTF.

This rearrangement joins TRBV2 to TRBJ1-2, with a tentative D call TRBD1 (5 bases). Per the germline V gene, CDR1 is SNHLY and CDR2 is FYNNEI. This CDR3 comprises 14 residues. Trimming removed 0 bases from V and 4 bases from J, with 9 bases in between. The CDR3 nucleotides are TGTGCCAGCAGTGAAGCAGGGGCCCCCTATGGCTACACCTTC. This gives the protein CASSEAGAPYGYTF.

In the case of this clone: Without the conserved terminal phenylalanine or tryptophan, this CDR3 likely stems from a read error. The chain employs TRBV6-5 and TRBJ1-2; tentative D call: TRBD1 (6 bases). CDR3 size: 12 residues. The V gene's germline CDR1 is MNHEY and CDR2 SVGAGI. The V end was cut by 6 bases, the J end by 6 bases, with 11 bases between. The CDR3 is CASRFQGHGYTL. The CDR3 bases are TGTGCCAGCAGATTCCAGGGGCATGGCTACACCCTC.

This chain uses TRBV28 with TRBJ2-3; 7 nucleotides agree with TRBD2. Germline V gene lookup returns CDR1 MDHEN and CDR2 SYDVKM. This CDR3 is built from 15 residues. J was trimmed by 1 base and V by 3 bases; bases with no gene match: 4. The CDR3 loop is CASSFSGTGTDTQYF. CDR3 bases: TGTGCCAGCAGTTTCAGCGGGACCGGCACAGATACGCAGTATTTT.

This clone was counted a single time. The CDR3 region is CASREGYAGAFF. The CDR3 nucleotides are TGTGCCAGCAGGGAGGGTTACGCGGGAGCTTTCTTT. V gene TRBV6-1 combines with J gene TRBJ1-1; D uncertain. The CDR3 covers 12 residues. In germline, CDR1 is MNHNS, CDR2 SASEGT. V was clipped by 6 bases and J by 10 bases, with 15 bases between them.

This clone appeared once. The chain is built from TRBV5-1 and TRBJ1-1, with 9 bases fitting TRBD1. The germline gives CDR1 SGHRS, CDR2 YFSETQ. V lost 6 bases to trimming and J lost 3 bases; unmatched junction nucleotides: 9. The CDR3 consists of 15 residues. CDR3 sequence: CASTRTGDGYTEAFF. Here the CDR3 DNA reads TGCGCCAGCACGAGGACAGGGGATGGGTACACTGAAGCTTTCTTT.

This chain uses TRBV19 with TRBJ1-1; D ambiguous. Germline V gene sequence: CDR1 LNHDA, CDR2 SQIVND (reference sequence). Trimming cost V 3 bases and J 0 bases, with 14 bases left between them. The CDR3 length is 16 residues. CDR3 amino acids: CASSISMRRMNTEAFF. CDR3 coding DNA: TGTGCCAGTAGTATCTCTATGCGGCGGATGAACACTGAAGCTTTCTTT.

The V and J genes are TRBV19 and TRBJ1-2, with D uncertain. The germline V gene encodes CDR1 LNHDA and CDR2 SQIVND (reference sequence). CDR3 length: 11 amino acids. V was clipped by 5 bases and J by 7 bases, with 8 bases between them. CDR3 region: CASSSLVGYTF. The CDR3 nucleotides are TGTGCCAGTAGTTCTCTAGTTGGCTACACCTTC. The whole variable domain, remainder taken from reference TRBV19 and TRBJ1-2, is DGGITQSPKYLFRKEGQNVTLSCEQNLNHDAMYWYRQDPGQGLRLIYYSQIVNDFQKGDIAEGYSVSREKKESFPLTVTSAQKNPTAFYLCASSSLVGYTFGSGTRLTVV.

V is TRBV2 and J is TRBJ2-3; the match to TRBD1 covers 10 bases. The germline gives CDR1 SNHLY, CDR2 FYNNEI. This CDR3 contains 15 residues. The J segment lost 5 bases and the V segment lost 5 bases, leaving 7 bases of the junction unmatched. CDR3 residues: CASSPGTGVVDTQYF. CDR3 coding DNA: TGTGCCAGCAGTCCCGGGACAGGGGTCGTAGATACGCAGTATTTT.

The rearrangement links TRBV5-1 to TRBJ1-4; 7 bases match TRBD1. V shed 0 bases and J 1 base; nucleotides not matched to a gene: 3. The CDR3 loop spans 16 amino acids. Germline V gene data show CDR1 as SGHRS and CDR2 as YFSETQ. The CDR3 loop reads CASSLGQGVTNEKLFF. The CDR3 DNA reads TGCGCCAGCAGCTTGGGGCAGGGGGTAACTAATGAAAAACTGTTTTTT.

The chain carries TRBV9 and TRBJ2-6; TRBD1 matches at 7 bases. Germline V lookup: CDR1 SGDLS, CDR2 YYNGEE. V was pared by 4 bases and J by 0 bases, with 7 bases of the junction left unmatched. The CDR3 runs 17 residues. CDR3 in amino acids: CASSPRDSLSGANVLTF. CDR3 bases: TGTGCCAGCAGCCCCCGGGACAGCCTCTCTGGGGCCAACGTCCTGACTTTC. The full variable domain, its missing parts supplied by reference TRBV9 and TRBJ2-6, is DSGVTQTPKHLITATGQRVTLRCSPRSGDLSVYWYQQSLDQGLQFLIQYYNGEERAKGNILERFSAQQFPDLHSELNLSSLELGDSALYFCASSPRDSLSGANVLTFGAGSRLTVL.

The V call is TRBV9, the J call TRBJ1-3; 7 bases line up with TRBD1. Germline CDR1 is SGDLS and CDR2 is YYNGEE. The CDR3 totals 17 residues. Trimming at V came to 3 bases and at J to 0 bases, leaving 9 bases not matched to a gene. In nucleotides, the CDR3 is TGTGCCAGCAGCGAGGGGGCCGGACGGCTCTCTGGAAACACCATATATTTT. Amino acid sequence: CASSEGAGRLSGNTIYF.

The CDR3 sequence is CASSLTASYEQYF. The CDR3 DNA follows: TGTGCCAGCAGTTTGACAGCTTCCTACGAGCAGTACTTC. The chain recombines TRBV27 with TRBJ2-7; D is possibly TRBD1 (5 bases). Per germline, CDR1 MNHEY and CDR2 SMNVEV (reference sequence). CDR3 length equals 13 residues. V lost 3 bases and J lost 1, with 7 bases in between.

The chain employs TRBV5-1 and TRBJ2-1; 10 nucleotides match TRBD2. The CDR3 extends over 17 amino acids. The V gene's germline CDR1 is SGHRS and CDR2 YFSETQ. V shed 3 bases, J shed 1 base, and the junction held 7 bases outside the gene matches. Here the CDR3 reads CASSSTISGGSYNEQFF. The CDR3 DNA sequence: TGCGCCAGCAGCTCGACCATTAGCGGGGGGTCCTACAATGAGCAGTTCTTC. The full variable domain, completed using reference TRBV5-1 and TRBJ2-1, is KAGVTQTPRYLIKTRGQQVTLSCSPISGHRSVSWYQQTPGQGLQFLFEYFSETQRNKGNFPGRFSGRQFSNSRSEMNVSTLELGDSALYLCASSSTISGGSYNEQFFGPGTRLTVL.

The V call is TRBV5-4, the J call TRBJ2-7; weak D call: TRBD1 (6 bases). V was clipped by 4 bases and J by 0 bases, with 26 bases between them. The length of the CDR3 is 19 residues. The germline gives CDR1 SGHNT, CDR2 YYREEE (reference sequence). The CDR3 protein is CASSPSHLPDRRSSYEQYF. The CDR3 DNA reads as TGTGCCAGCAGCCCTTCCCACTTACCCGACAGGCGAAGCTCCTACGAGCAGTACTTC.

The genes are TRBV2 and TRBJ2-1; D might be TRBD2 (5 bases). The CDR3 extends over 17 amino acids. V dropped 6 bases and J dropped 0 bases, with 18 bases sitting between them. The germline gives CDR1 SNHLY, CDR2 FYNNEI. The DNA of the CDR3 is TGTGCCAGCAGCGTGACGGTAGGACTCAGCTCCTACAATGAGCAGTTCTTC. Its translation: CASSVTVGLSSYNEQFF.

V usage is TRBV28 and J usage is TRBJ2-3, with D tentatively TRBD2 (5 bases). The germline V gene encodes CDR1 MDHEN and CDR2 SYDVKM. The CDR3 spans 15 residues. The ends were cut back, 5 bases at V and 0 bases at J, with 12 bases in the middle. The CDR3 loop reads CASSPPRGSTDTQYF. The CDR3 coding sequence is TGTGCCAGCAGTCCCCCCCGCGGGAGCACAGATACGCAGTATTTT.

This chain uses TRBV7-8 with TRBJ2-5; a weak D match, TRBD2 (6 bases). V dropped 3 bases and J dropped 7 bases, with 24 bases sitting between them. This CDR3 spans 17 amino acids. Germline V gene sequence: CDR1 SGHVS, CDR2 FQNEAQ. CDR3 nucleotide sequence: TGTGCCAGCAGCTTCAATTTGGGGACTGCGGCCCCGGGGACCCAGTACTTC. Protein product: CASSFNLGTAAPGTQYF.

V usage is TRBV30 and J usage is TRBJ1-6, with 7 positions matching TRBD1. Germline V gives CDR1 GTSNPN, CDR2 SVGIG (reference sequence). V dropped 4 bases and J dropped 6; count of bases not matched to a gene: 12. The CDR3 contains 16 residues. The DNA of the CDR3 is TGTGCCTGGATCGCCGGACAGGTCCCACTTAATTCACCCCTCCACTTT. Its protein is CAWIAGQVPLNSPLHF.

This sequence joins TRBV18 and TRBJ1-5; D remains unclear. This CDR3 has 15 residues. CDR1 and CDR2 (germline): KGHSH, LQKENI. V was trimmed by 3 bases and J by 0 bases, leaving 9 bases between them. CDR3 region: CASSPEIRSNQPQHF. CDR3 bases: TGTGCCAGCTCACCGGAGATCCGTAGCAATCAGCCCCAGCATTTT.

The chain combines TRBV6-5 with TRBJ2-2; no clear D. Germline V lookup: CDR1 MNHEY, CDR2 SVGAGI. The CDR3 sequence is 12 residues long. Trimming cost V 5 bases and J 4 bases, with 5 bases left between them. CDR3 coding DNA: TGTGCCAGCAGTCGCAGCACCGGGGAGCTGTTTTTT. Encoded protein: CASSRSTGELFF.